The 9 T cell receptor beta chains in this list originate from one sample, sequenced in a study of blood T cell repertoires in COVID-19. Clones were sequenced by immunoSEQ multiplex PCR, and TCRdb holds only the in-frame ones, with some missing. The data hold some 200,000 clones, with around 86% observed a single time. The sequenced sample was peripheral blood. The receptor set was obtained from a man aged 80 or over with acute or convalescent COVID-19.

The rearrangement links TRBV19 to TRBJ1-5; D unresolved. V lost 9 bases and J lost 1, with 16 bases in between. The germline CDR1 and CDR2 sequences are LNHDA and SQIVND (reference sequence). This CDR3 spans 15 amino acids. The CDR3 DNA follows: TGTGCCAGCGGAGCGGGTGTATGGAGCAATCAGCCCCAGCATTTT. Translated: CASGAGVWSNQPQHF.

The rearrangement uses TRBV2 and TRBJ1-1; D is undetermined. CDR1 and CDR2 (germline): SNHLY, FYNNEI. The V end was cut by 6 bases, the J end by 5 bases, with 4 bases between. The CDR3 has 10 residues. CDR3 loop: CASSKTEAFF. CDR3 in DNA: TGTGCCAGCAGCAAAACTGAAGCTTTCTTT.

This clone was recorded only once. The chain is built from TRBV2 and TRBJ1-2; no clear D. The CDR3 runs 12 residues. Germline assignment: CDR1 SNHLY and CDR2 FYNNEI. Trimming stripped 0 bases from V and 8 bases from J, with 7 bases between. CDR3 protein: CASSEARRGYTF. CDR3 nucleotide sequence: TGTGCCAGCAGTGAAGCTAGGAGAGGCTACACCTTC.

V usage is TRBV28 and J usage is TRBJ2-5, with 8 bases fitting TRBD2. The germline V gene has CDR1 MDHEN and CDR2 SYDVKM. There are 15 residues in the CDR3. V lost 6 bases to trimming and J lost 5 bases; unmatched junction nucleotides: 11. The chain's CDR3 is CASRLLAGRWETQYF. The CDR3 coding sequence is TGTGCCAGCAGACTTTTAGCGGGAAGGTGGGAGACCCAGTACTTC.

For the CDR3, the DNA is TGTGCCAGCAGCGTAGATCCTGGGACAGTGCGTGAAGCTTTCTTT. Translated: CASSVDPGTVREAFF. The chain has TRBV9 and TRBJ1-1, with 7 bases lining up with TRBD1. V gave up 0 bases and J gave up 7 bases; unmatched junction bases: 9. Germline V gene data show CDR1 as SGDLS and CDR2 as YYNGEE. The CDR3 is 15 residues long.

This clone was found once. This chain uses TRBV14 with TRBJ2-1, with 7 bases that match TRBD2. Germline V CDR1 and CDR2: SGHDN, FVKESK. The CDR3 has 15 residues. V shed 4 bases, J shed 7 bases, and the junction held 10 bases outside the gene matches. The CDR3, as DNA: TGTGCCAGCAGCCCTTTGGCGGGAGTCTCAAATGAGCAGTTCTTC. Its translation is CASSPLAGVSNEQFF.

The CDR3 region is CASSSRQVGELFF. In DNA, the CDR3 is TGTGCCAGCAGCTCCCGGCAGGTCGGGGAGCTGTTTTTT. The chain joins TRBV7-6 to TRBJ2-2; D is unclear. The ends were cut back, 4 bases at V and 7 bases at J, with 10 bases in the middle. CDR3 length equals 13 residues. Germline V CDR1 and CDR2: SGHVS, FNYEAQ.

The V gene is TRBV19, the J gene TRBJ2-3; 8 nucleotides align to TRBD2. Germline values: CDR1 LNHDA, CDR2 SQIVND (reference sequence). Losses at the gene ends were 6 bases for V and 5 bases for J; bases not matched to a gene: 13. The CDR3 spans 16 residues. DNA of the CDR3: TGTGCCAGTAGCCCGGGGGGGACGGGAGAGAGAGATACGCAGTATTTT. Amino acid sequence: CASSPGGTGERDTQYF.

The rearrangement uses TRBV2 and TRBJ2-3; 9 bases agree with TRBD2. Germline V gene lookup returns CDR1 SNHLY and CDR2 FYNNEI. The ends lost 6 bases at V and 2 bases at J; junction bases unmatched: 6. The CDR3 is 15 amino acids. This chain's CDR3 is CASRRRLAATDTQYF. DNA of the CDR3: TGTGCCAGCAGGCGCCGACTAGCGGCCACAGATACGCAGTATTTT.